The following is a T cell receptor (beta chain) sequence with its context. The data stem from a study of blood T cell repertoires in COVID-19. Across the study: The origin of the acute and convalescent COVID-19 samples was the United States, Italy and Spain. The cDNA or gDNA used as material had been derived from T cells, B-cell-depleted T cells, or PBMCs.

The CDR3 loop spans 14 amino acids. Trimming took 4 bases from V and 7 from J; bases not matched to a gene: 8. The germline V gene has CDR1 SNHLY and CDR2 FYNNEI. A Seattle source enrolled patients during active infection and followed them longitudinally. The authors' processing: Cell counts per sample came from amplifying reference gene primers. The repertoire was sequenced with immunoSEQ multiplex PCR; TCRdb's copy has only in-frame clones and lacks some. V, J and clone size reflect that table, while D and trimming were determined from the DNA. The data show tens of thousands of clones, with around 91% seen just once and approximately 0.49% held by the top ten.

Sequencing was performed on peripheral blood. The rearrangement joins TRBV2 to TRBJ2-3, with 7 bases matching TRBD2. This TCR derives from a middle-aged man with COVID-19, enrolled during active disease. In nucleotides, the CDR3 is TGTGCCAGCAGTGTTCGCCTAGCGGATTATACGCAGTATTTT. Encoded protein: CASSVRLADYTQYF.